The clone carrying this T cell receptor (beta chain) was seen only a few times. The sample comes from a study of blood T cell repertoires in COVID-19. Study summary: Some COVID-19 samples were acute and others convalescent; all came from the United States, Italy and Spain.

The germline gives CDR1 SGHNT, CDR2 YENEEA. Trimming cost V 7 bases and J 7 bases; bases outside gene matches: 19. The CDR3 covers 17 residues. One Seattle source followed patients from active infection through their disease course. Sequencing was performed with immunoSEQ multiplex PCR; in TCRdb, only in-frame clones are kept and a portion is missing. Among about 12,000 clones listed, 55% to 85% were seen once. The clonotype originates from a man in his 60s with COVID-19, enrolled during active disease. V gene TRBV11-3 combines with J gene TRBJ2-3; TRBD2 aligns across 8 bases. The sample comprised peripheral blood. The DNA of the CDR3 is TGTGCCAGCACTACCGGGAAGGTAGCGGGGAGGGGAAATACGCAGTATTTT. It encodes CASTTGKVAGRGNTQYF. Looking up the rest from reference TRBV11-3 and TRBJ2-3 gives the full variable domain: EAGVVQSPRYKIIEKKQPVAFWCNPISGHNTLYWYLQNLGQGPELLIRYENEEAVDDSQLPKDRFSAERLKGVDSTLKIQPAELGDSAVYLCASTTGKVAGRGNTQYFGPGTRLTVL.